The T cell receptor (beta chain) described here comes from a study of shared clonotypes between healthy human individuals. For the study at large: There were three CD4 naive, three CD4 memory, two CD8 naive and one CD8 memory plates per donor.

The donor cohort consisted entirely of Caucasian adults residing in Nashville, Tennessee. Profiling relied on immunoSEQ multiplex PCR, and the TCRdb table lists in-frame clones only, not all of them. The sample contains about 600,000 clones, 95% to 98% of which appear only once. Details on this clone: The antigen remains unidentified.

From germline, CDR1 is MDHEN and CDR2 SYDVKM. This CDR3 contains 15 residues. The V and J ends lost 6 bases and 1 base, in that order; junction bases with no gene match: 4. Study observations and caveats: Clonotype sharing among the donors was expected to vary with sequencing depth.

The TCR comes from a woman aged 30 to 39 in good health. V gene TRBV28 combines with J gene TRBJ2-5; 11 positions agree with TRBD2. The sample comprised naive CD4+ T cells sorted from blood. The subset is: CD45RA+ positively selected. The CDR3: CASRQTSGSQETQYF. The CDR3 region has the DNA TGTGCCAGCAGACAAACTAGCGGGAGCCAAGAGACCCAGTACTTC.